The 8 T cell receptor beta chains listed next were all sequenced from one sample in a study of molecular identifiers for immune sequencing clone quantification. Using its own MiXCR run on the PCR reads, TCRdb lists one record per CDR3 protein. The data show around 94,000 distinct CDR3 sequences, with less than 35% seen just once and approximately 10% held by the top ten. The sample comprised naive CD8+ T cells from blood, with Jurkat cell RNA spiked in. As for subset: FACS-sorted CD8+CD4-CCR7+CD45RA+ naive T cells. The receptors stem from a human donor in good health. Some libraries in this study had Jurkat cell RNA spiked in.

This clonotype was seen at least ten times. The V and J genes are TRBV6-6 and TRBJ2-7, with D uncertain. V lost 6 bases, J lost 3 bases, and 15 bases lay in between. CDR1 and CDR2 (germline): MNHNY, SVGAGI (reference sequence). The CDR3 length is 14 residues. Here the CDR3 reads CASSRTDPFYEQYF. CDR3 DNA: TGTGCCAGCAGCCGGACCGACCCCTTCTACGAGCAGTACTTC.

Regarding this clonotype: A much more abundant neighbour one base away suggests this may be a read error. V usage is TRBV4-1 and J usage is TRBJ2-7; tentatively, D is TRBD1 (5 bases). Trimming took off 1 base at V and 5 bases at J, with 12 bases between the two ends. This CDR3 is built from 14 residues. CDR1 is MGHRA, CDR2 YSYEKL, per germline. The CDR3 bases are TGCGCCAGCAGCCAAGTTCAGGGCGGCGACGAGCAGTACTTC. Translation gives CASSQVQGGDEQYF.

With regard to this clonotype: This may be a read error: a much more frequent sequence differs by one nucleotide. The rearrangement joins TRBV6-5 to TRBJ2-2, with TRBD2 as a possible D gene (5 bases). Germline V gives CDR1 MNHEY, CDR2 SVGAGI. This CDR3 has 14 residues. The CDR3 reads CASCYGPGTGELFF. The CDR3 DNA reads TGTGCCAGCTGTTACGGACCGGGGACCGGGGAGCTGTTTTTT.

Many counts were recorded for this clonotype. This chain links TRBV6-5 with TRBJ2-7; D unclear. The CDR3 covers 13 residues. The germline V gene has CDR1 MNHEY and CDR2 SVGAGI. The ends were cut back, 4 bases at V and 3 bases at J, with 10 bases in the middle. CDR3 bases: TGTGCCAGCAGTTCCCAGGAGTTCTACGAGCAGTACTTC. The encoded protein is CASSSQEFYEQYF.

The chain employs TRBV19 and TRBJ2-5; TRBD1 aligns across 10 bases. V shed 5 bases, J shed 7 bases, and the junction held 10 bases outside the gene matches. Germline CDR1 reads LNHDA; CDR2 reads SQIVND (reference sequence). This CDR3 is built from 15 residues. The CDR3 region has the DNA TGTGCCAGTAGTTCCCCCCGGGACAGGGGACGGACCCAGTACTTC. This translates into CASSSPRDRGRTQYF.

This clonotype was seen more than once but under ten times. CDR3 sequence: CSARGVASTDTQYF. The CDR3 coding sequence is TGCAGTGCCCGAGGAGTTGCTAGCACAGATACGCAGTATTTT. The V call is TRBV20-1, the J call TRBJ2-3; D remains unclear. The germline CDR1 and CDR2 sequences are DFQATT and SNEGSKA (reference sequence). This CDR3 contains 14 residues. V was cut by 6 bases and J by 0 bases, with 13 bases left in between.

This clonotype was observed a handful of times. The chain uses TRBV7-9 and TRBJ1-4; D might be TRBD1 (5 bases). Germline CDR1 SEHNR, CDR2 FQNEAQ (reference sequence). Deletions cut 2 bases from V and 7 bases from J, with 8 bases between. The CDR3 spans 13 residues. The CDR3 DNA is TGTGCCAGCAGCTTATACGGGGGTGAAAAACTGTTTTTT. It translates to CASSLYGGEKLFF.

This sequence joins TRBV6-1 and TRBJ1-4; D remains ambiguous. From germline, CDR1 is MNHNS and CDR2 SASEGT. The CDR3 covers 16 residues. V dropped 2 bases and J dropped 3 bases, with 13 bases sitting between them. The CDR3, as DNA: TGTGCCAGCAGTGAATACGACGGCATGGCTAATGAAAAACTGTTTTTT. Translating it yields CASSEYDGMANEKLFF.